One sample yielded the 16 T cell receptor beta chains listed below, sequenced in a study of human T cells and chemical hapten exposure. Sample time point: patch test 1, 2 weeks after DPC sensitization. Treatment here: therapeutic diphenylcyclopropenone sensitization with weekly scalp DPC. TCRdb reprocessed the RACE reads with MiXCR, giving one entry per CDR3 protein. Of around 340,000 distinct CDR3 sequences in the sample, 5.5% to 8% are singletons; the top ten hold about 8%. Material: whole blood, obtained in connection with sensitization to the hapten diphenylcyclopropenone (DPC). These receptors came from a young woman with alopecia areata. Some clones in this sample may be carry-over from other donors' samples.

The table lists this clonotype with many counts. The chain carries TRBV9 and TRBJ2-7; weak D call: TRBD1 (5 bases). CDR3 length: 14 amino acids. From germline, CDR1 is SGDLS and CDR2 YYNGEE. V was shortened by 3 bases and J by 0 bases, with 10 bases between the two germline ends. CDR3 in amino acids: CASSERQPSYEQYF. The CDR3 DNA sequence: TGTGCCAGCAGCGAGCGACAGCCCTCCTACGAGCAGTACTTC.

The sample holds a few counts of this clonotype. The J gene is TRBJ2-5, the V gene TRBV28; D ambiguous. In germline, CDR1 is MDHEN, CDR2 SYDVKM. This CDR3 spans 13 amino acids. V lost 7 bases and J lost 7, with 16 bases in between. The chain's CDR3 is CASNRRPSGTQYF. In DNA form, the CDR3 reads TGTGCCAGCAACCGAAGACCCTCGGGGACCCAGTACTTC.

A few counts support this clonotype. The CDR3 loop reads CASSERTSGDSSTDTQYF. The CDR3 DNA reads TGTGCCAGCAGTGAAAGGACTAGCGGGGACTCTAGCACAGATACGCAGTATTTT. This chain links TRBV6-1 with TRBJ2-3; 12 bases agree with TRBD2. The CDR3 is 18 residues long. Losses at the gene ends were 2 bases for V and 0 bases for J; bases not matched to a gene: 6. Germline CDR1 and CDR2: MNHNS and SASEGT.

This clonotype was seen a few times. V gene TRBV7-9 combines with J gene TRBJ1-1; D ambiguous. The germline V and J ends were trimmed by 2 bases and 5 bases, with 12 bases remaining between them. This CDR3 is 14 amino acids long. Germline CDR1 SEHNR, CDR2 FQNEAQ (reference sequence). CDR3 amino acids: CASSLNSIRTEAFF. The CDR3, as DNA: TGTGCCAGCAGCTTAAACTCGATCCGGACTGAAGCTTTCTTT.

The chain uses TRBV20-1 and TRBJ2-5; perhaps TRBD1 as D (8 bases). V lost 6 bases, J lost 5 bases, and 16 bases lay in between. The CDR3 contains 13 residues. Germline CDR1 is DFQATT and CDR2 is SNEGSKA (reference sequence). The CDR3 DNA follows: TGCAGTGCCCCGACAGGGGAGGGTGAGACCCAGTACTTC. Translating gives CSAPTGEGETQYF.

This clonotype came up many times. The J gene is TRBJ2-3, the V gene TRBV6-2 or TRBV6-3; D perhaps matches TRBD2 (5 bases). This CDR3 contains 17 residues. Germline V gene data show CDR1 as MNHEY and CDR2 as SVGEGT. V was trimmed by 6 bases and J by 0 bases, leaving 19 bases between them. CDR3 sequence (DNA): TGTGCCAGCAGGGCCGCCGGGGTCTTAACTAGCACAGATACGCAGTATTTT. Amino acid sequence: CASRAAGVLTSTDTQYF.

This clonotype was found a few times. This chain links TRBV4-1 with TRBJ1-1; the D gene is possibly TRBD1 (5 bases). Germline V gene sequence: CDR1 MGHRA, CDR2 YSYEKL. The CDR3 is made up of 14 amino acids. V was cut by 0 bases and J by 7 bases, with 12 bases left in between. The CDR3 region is CASSQDETAGEAFF. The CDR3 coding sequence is TGCGCCAGCAGCCAAGATGAGACAGCCGGTGAAGCTTTCTTT.

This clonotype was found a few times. The CDR3 nucleotides read TGTGCCAGCATGGTTAGGGGGGCCCACGAGCAGTACTTC. Translating it yields CASMVRGAHEQYF. The chain joins TRBV12-3 or TRBV12-4 to TRBJ2-7; either TRBD1 or TRBD2 may fit D (6 bases each). The V end lost 7 bases, the J end lost 5 bases, and 15 bases lay between the germline ends. The CDR3 covers 13 residues.

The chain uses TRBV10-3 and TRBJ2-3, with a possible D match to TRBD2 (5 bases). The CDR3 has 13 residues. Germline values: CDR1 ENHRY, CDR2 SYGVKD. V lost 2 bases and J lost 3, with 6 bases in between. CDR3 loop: CAISERETDTQYF. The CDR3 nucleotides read TGTGCCATCAGTGAGAGGGAGACAGATACGCAGTATTTT.

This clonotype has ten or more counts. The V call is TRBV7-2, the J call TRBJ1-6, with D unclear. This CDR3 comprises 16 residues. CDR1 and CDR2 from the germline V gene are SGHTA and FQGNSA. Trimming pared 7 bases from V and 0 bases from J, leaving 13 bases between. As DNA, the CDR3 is TGTGCCAGCAACCGACCGACGAGCTCCTATAATTCACCCCTCCACTTT. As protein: CASNRPTSSYNSPLHF.

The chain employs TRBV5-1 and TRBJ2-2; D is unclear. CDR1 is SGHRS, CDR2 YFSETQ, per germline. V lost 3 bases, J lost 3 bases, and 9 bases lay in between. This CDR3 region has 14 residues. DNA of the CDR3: TGCGCCAGCAGCTCGAGGACGGACACCGGGGAGCTGTTTTTT. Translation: CASSSRTDTGELFF.

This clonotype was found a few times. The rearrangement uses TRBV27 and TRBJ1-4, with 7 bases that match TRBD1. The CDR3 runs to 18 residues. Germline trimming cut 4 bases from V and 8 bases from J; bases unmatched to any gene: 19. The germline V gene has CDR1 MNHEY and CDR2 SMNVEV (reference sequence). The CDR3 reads CASSSRPQNRGHNEKLFF. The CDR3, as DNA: TGTGCCAGCAGTTCCCGCCCCCAAAATAGGGGGCATAACGAAAAACTGTTTTTT.

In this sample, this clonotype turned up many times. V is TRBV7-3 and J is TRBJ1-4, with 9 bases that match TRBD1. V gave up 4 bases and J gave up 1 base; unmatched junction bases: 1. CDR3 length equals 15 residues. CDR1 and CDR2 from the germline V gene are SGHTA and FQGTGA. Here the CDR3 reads CASSSTGGTNEKLFF. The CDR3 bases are TGTGCCAGCAGCTCGACAGGGGGAACTAATGAAAAACTGTTTTTT.

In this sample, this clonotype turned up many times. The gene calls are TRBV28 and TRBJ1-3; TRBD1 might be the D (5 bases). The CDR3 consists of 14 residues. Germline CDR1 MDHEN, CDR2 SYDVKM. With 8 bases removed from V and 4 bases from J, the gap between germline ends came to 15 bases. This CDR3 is CASSTGGSGNTIYF. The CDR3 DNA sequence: TGTGCCAGCTCGACGGGGGGATCCGGAAACACCATATATTTT. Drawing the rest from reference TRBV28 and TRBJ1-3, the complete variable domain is DVKVTQSSRYLVKRTGEKVFLECVQDMDHENMFWYRQDPGLGLRLIYFSYDVKMKEKGDIPEGYSVSREKKERFSLILESASTNQTSMYLCASSTGGSGNTIYFGEGSWLTVV.

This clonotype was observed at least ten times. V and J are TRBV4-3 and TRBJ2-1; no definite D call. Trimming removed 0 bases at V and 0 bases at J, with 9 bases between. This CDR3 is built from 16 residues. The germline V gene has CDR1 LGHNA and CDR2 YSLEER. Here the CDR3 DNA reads TGCGCCAGCAGCCAAGATCACCAGAGCTCCTACAATGAGCAGTTCTTC. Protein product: CASSQDHQSSYNEQFF.

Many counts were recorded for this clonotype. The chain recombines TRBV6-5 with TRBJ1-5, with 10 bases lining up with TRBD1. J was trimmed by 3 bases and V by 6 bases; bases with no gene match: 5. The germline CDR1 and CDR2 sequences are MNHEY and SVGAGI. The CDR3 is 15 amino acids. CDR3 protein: CASRDGTGDNQPQHF. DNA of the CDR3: TGTGCCAGCAGGGACGGGACAGGGGACAATCAGCCCCAGCATTTT.